The 4 T cell receptor beta chains given below trace back to one sample, sequenced in a study of T-cell memory formation after mild COVID-19. Each CDR3 protein gets one entry after TCRdb re-called the 5' RACE reads with MiXCR. The table shows roughly 200,000 distinct CDR3 sequences, with roughly a fifth occurring only once. The sequenced sample consisted of PBMCs or a T cell subset sorted from them (not recorded which). These receptors all come from an adult woman who had mild COVID-19 (a few samples of this study predate the infection). Cell type and time point are not known.

This chain joins TRBV14 and TRBJ2-7, with no clear D. Germline V gene sequence: CDR1 SGHDN, CDR2 FVKESK. The CDR3 is made up of 16 amino acids. Between the trimmed V and J ends, which lost 4 bases and 0 bases, there was a span of 16 bases. CDR3 sequence reads: CASSPQPLQSSYEQYF. CDR3 coding DNA: TGTGCCAGCAGCCCCCAGCCCCTCCAAAGCTCCTACGAGCAGTACTTC.

V is TRBV29-1 and J is TRBJ1-4; 7 bases agree with TRBD1. There are 16 residues in the CDR3. Losses at the gene ends were 4 bases for V and 9 bases for J; bases not matched to a gene: 17. CDR1 and CDR2 from the germline V gene are SQVTM and ANQGSEA. The CDR3 nucleotides are TGCAGCGTTGTCGGGAGTAGCCCAGGGGACAGACAAAAACTGTTTTTT. Translating gives CSVVGSSPGDRQKLFF.

The chain couples TRBV2 to TRBJ1-5; D not resolved. CDR3 length equals 13 residues. Germline-derived CDR1 and CDR2 are SNHLY and FYNNEI. With 7 bases removed from V and 3 bases from J, the gap between germline ends came to 10 bases. The CDR3 DNA is TGTGCCAGCATCAAGAGCTCCAATCAGCCCCAGCATTTT. It yields the protein CASIKSSNQPQHF.

The CDR3 DNA is TGTGCCAGCACCTTTAGCGGGAGGGGGGACACCGGGGAGCTGTTTTTT. Protein: CASTFSGRGDTGELFF. The chain carries TRBV12-3 or TRBV12-4 and TRBJ2-2, with 11 bases matching TRBD2. The junction had 7 bases not matched to a gene; V was cut back by 7 bases and J by 3 bases. The CDR3 is 16 residues long.